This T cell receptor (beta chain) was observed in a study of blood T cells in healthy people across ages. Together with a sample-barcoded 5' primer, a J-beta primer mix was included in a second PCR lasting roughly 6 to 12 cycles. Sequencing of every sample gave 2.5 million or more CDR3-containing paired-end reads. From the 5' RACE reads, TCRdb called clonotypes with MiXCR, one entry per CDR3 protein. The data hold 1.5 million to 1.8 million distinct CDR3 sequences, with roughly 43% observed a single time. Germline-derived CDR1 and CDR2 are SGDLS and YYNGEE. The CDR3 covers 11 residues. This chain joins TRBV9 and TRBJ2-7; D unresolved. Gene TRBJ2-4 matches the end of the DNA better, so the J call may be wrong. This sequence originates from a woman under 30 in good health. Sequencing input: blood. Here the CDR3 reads CASSSPNIQYF. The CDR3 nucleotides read TGTGCCAGCAGTTCCCCAAACATTCAGTACTTC.